The next 27 T cell receptor beta chains were all read from a single sample in a study of response to subunit inactivated influenza vaccine. From the RT-PCR reads, TCRdb called clonotypes with MiXCR, one entry per CDR3 protein. The repertoire consists of 650,000 to 850,000 distinct CDR3 sequences, with roughly 14% occurring once and the leading ten covering 6% to 7%. The sequencing used PBMCs from blood, collected roughly 15 days before vaccination. These receptors came from a man between 50 and 59 years old who received an inactivated influenza vaccine.

This clonotype was observed a few times. The chain joins TRBV5-1 to TRBJ2-7; 8 bases match TRBD1. There are 16 residues in the CDR3. Germline V lookup: CDR1 SGHRS, CDR2 YFSETQ. V shed 0 bases, J shed 0 bases, and the junction held 5 bases outside the gene matches. In DNA, the CDR3 is TGCGCCAGCAGCTTGGGGGGACAGGAAAGCTCCTACGAGCAGTACTTC. Translation gives CASSLGGQESSYEQYF.

This chain links TRBV15 with TRBJ2-1; D is unresolved. Trimming took off 3 bases at V and 0 bases at J, with 9 bases between the two ends. CDR1 is LNHNV and CDR2 is YYDKDF in the germline V gene (reference sequence). The CDR3 has 15 residues. The CDR3 loop is CATSSRRPSYNEQFF. The CDR3, as DNA: TGTGCCACCAGCAGCAGGCGGCCCTCCTACAATGAGCAGTTCTTC.

The rearrangement joins TRBV20-1 to TRBJ2-7, with D maybe TRBD1 (6 bases). The V end lost 2 bases, the J end lost 1 base, and 12 bases lay between the germline ends. The CDR3 runs to 14 residues. Germline V gives CDR1 DFQATT, CDR2 SNEGSKA (reference sequence). The CDR3 DNA follows: TGCAGTGCTAGATCTAGGGGGTTTTCCTACGAGCAGTACTTC. Protein sequence: CSARSRGFSYEQYF.

In this sample, this clonotype turned up many times. The V gene is TRBV6-5, the J gene TRBJ1-4, with D possibly matching TRBD1 (5 bases). In germline, CDR1 is MNHEY, CDR2 SVGAGI. This CDR3 has 14 residues. Trimming removed 4 bases from V and 3 bases from J, with 9 bases in between. Here the CDR3 reads CASSSEGANEKLFF. In DNA, the CDR3 is TGTGCCAGCAGTTCAGAAGGGGCTAATGAAAAACTGTTTTTT.

This clonotype came up a few times. This chain joins TRBV12-3 or TRBV12-4 and TRBJ1-2, with 9 nucleotides matching TRBD1. Germline trimming cut 0 bases from V and 5 bases from J; bases unmatched to any gene: 1. The length of the CDR3 is 14 residues. The CDR3 sequence: CASSLAGTGYGYTF. DNA of the CDR3: TGTGCCAGCAGTTTAGCAGGGACAGGGTATGGCTACACCTTC.

The chain couples TRBV5-1 to TRBJ1-4, with D unresolved. The CDR3 runs to 13 residues. CDR1 is SGHRS and CDR2 is YFSETQ in the germline V gene. Trimming cost V 7 bases and J 8 bases, with 15 bases left between them. The CDR3 sequence: CASQRAESEKLFF. CDR3 bases: TGCGCCAGCCAGCGTGCCGAGTCGGAAAAACTGTTTTTT.

This sequence joins TRBV20-1 and TRBJ1-1, with D possibly matching TRBD1 (5 bases). Trimming took off 0 bases at V and 3 bases at J, with 23 bases between the two ends. CDR1 is DFQATT, CDR2 SNEGSKA, per germline (reference sequence). The CDR3 has 18 amino acids. In DNA form, the CDR3 reads TGCAGTGCTAGAGATGAAAGGTCAGGGTTCACCGGGGACACTGAAGCTTTCTTT. Translating it yields CSARDERSGFTGDTEAFF.

This clonotype has a handful of counts. This sequence joins TRBV5-4 and TRBJ2-1, with 10 bases that match TRBD1. V shed 4 bases and J 7 bases; nucleotides not matched to a gene: 5. Germline lookup yields CDR1 SGHNT and CDR2 YYREEE (reference sequence). The CDR3 is 14 amino acids. CDR3 DNA: TGTGCCAGCAGCCGACAGGGGGCGTTGAATGAGCAGTTCTTC. Amino acids: CASSRQGALNEQFF.

The V call is TRBV5-6, the J call TRBJ2-1; D may be TRBD1 (5 bases). The CDR3 sequence is 15 residues long. The V and J ends lost 7 bases and 6 bases respectively, with 20 bases between them. Germline-derived CDR1 and CDR2 are SGHDT and YYEEEE. Here the CDR3 reads CASGELGASSNEQFF. The DNA for the CDR3 is TGTGCCAGCGGCGAATTAGGGGCCTCGTCCAATGAGCAGTTCTTC.

This clonotype was picked up many times. The gene calls are TRBV7-9 and TRBJ2-7; 9 bases agree with TRBD2. The CDR3 is 14 amino acids. Germline CDR1 reads SEHNR; CDR2 reads FQNEAQ (reference sequence). With 7 bases clipped from V and 5 bases from J, the junction kept 9 bases outside the gene matches. CDR3 in DNA: TGTGCCAGCACGACTAGCGGCGGAAGGGACGAGCAGTACTTC. Its protein product is CASTTSGGRDEQYF.

This clonotype occurred a few times. This rearrangement joins TRBV5-1 to TRBJ2-6; D may be TRBD1 (6 bases). The ends were cut back, 2 bases at V and 4 bases at J, with 13 bases in the middle. The CDR3 runs to 16 residues. CDR1 and CDR2 from the germline V gene are SGHRS and YFSETQ. CDR3 in amino acids: CASSFRAGTGANVLTF. In DNA form, the CDR3 reads TGCGCCAGCAGCTTTAGGGCAGGGACAGGGGCCAACGTCCTGACTTTC.

Only a few counts were recorded for this clonotype. CDR3 sequence reads: CASSLSGGYHSPLHF. CDR3 nucleotides: TGTGCCAGCAGCTTGTCAGGGGGCTACCATTCACCCCTCCACTTT. This chain joins TRBV5-6 and TRBJ1-6; 8 bases fit TRBD1. CDR1 is SGHDT and CDR2 is YYEEEE in the germline V gene. V was pared by 1 base and J by 8 bases, with 5 bases of the junction left unmatched. This CDR3 contains 15 residues. The full variable domain, with the rest looked up from reference TRBV5-6 and TRBJ1-6, is DAGVTQSPTHLIKTRGQQVTLRCSPKSGHDTVSWYQQALGQGPQFIFQYYEEEERQRGNFPDRFSGHQFPNYSSELNVNALLLGDSALYLCASSLSGGYHSPLHFGNGTRLTVT.

The V and J genes are TRBV20-1 and TRBJ2-2; 12 positions match TRBD2. V lost 6 bases and J lost 5; bases outside the gene matches: 7. The CDR3 sequence is 15 residues long. Per germline, CDR1 DFQATT and CDR2 SNEGSKA (reference sequence). CDR3 loop: CSADLAGGRTGELFF. The CDR3 DNA is TGCAGTGCAGACCTAGCGGGGGGGCGTACCGGGGAGCTGTTTTTT.

This clonotype has a handful of counts. This chain connects TRBV14 to TRBJ1-2, with a weak D call TRBD1 (5 bases). The CDR3 runs to 13 residues. The germline V gene has CDR1 SGHDN and CDR2 FVKESK. V was shortened by 1 base and J by 11 bases, with 14 bases between the two germline ends. The CDR3 spells CASSQVVGTSYTF. As DNA, the CDR3 is TGTGCCAGCAGCCAAGTTGTCGGGACGTCGTACACCTTC.

This chain uses TRBV28 with TRBJ2-5, with D perhaps TRBD1 (6 bases). The CDR3 runs to 17 residues. CDR1 MDHEN and CDR2 SYDVKM come from the germline V gene. V lost 4 bases and J 1 base, leaving 19 bases between the germline ends. The CDR3 is CASSSDRSQPAQETQYF. DNA of the CDR3: TGTGCCAGCAGTTCGGACAGATCCCAGCCGGCCCAAGAGACCCAGTACTTC.

V is TRBV11-2 and J is TRBJ1-4; 8 bases align to TRBD1. Germline CDR1 SGHAT, CDR2 FQNNGV. The CDR3 is 17 residues long. Unmatched junction bases numbered 6, after V lost 3 bases and J lost 0 bases. The CDR3 here is CASSLTGAGATNEKLFF. The CDR3 DNA is TGTGCCAGCAGCTTGACAGGGGCGGGGGCAACTAATGAAAAACTGTTTTTT.

This clonotype was counted a few times. Its ends do not fully match the called genes, so a read error is possible. This rearrangement joins TRBV7-2 to TRBJ2-4, with 9 bases identical to TRBD2. Per the germline V gene, CDR1 is SGHTA and CDR2 is FQGNSA. The CDR3 has 16 residues. CDR3: CASSQIPGLAENIQYF. For the CDR3, the DNA is TGTGCCAGCAGCCAAATCCCGGGACTAGCCGAAAACATTCAGTACTTC.

A few counts support this clonotype. The rearrangement joins TRBV4-1 to TRBJ1-1, with TRBD1 matching over 7 bases. The CDR3 sequence is 16 residues long. V lost 1 base and J lost 3; bases outside the gene matches: 8. Germline V CDR1 and CDR2: MGHRA, YSYEKL. This CDR3 is CASSQARTGSYTEAFF. The DNA of the CDR3 is TGCGCCAGCAGCCAAGCTCGGACAGGATCTTACACTGAAGCTTTCTTT.

This clonotype was counted a few times. The chain couples TRBV5-1 to TRBJ1-6; TRBD1 aligns across 7 bases. In germline, CDR1 is SGHRS, CDR2 YFSETQ. The CDR3 loop spans 15 amino acids. V lost 2 bases, J lost 7 bases, and 6 bases stayed unmatched. The CDR3 sequence is CASSLQGQRNSPLHF. The DNA for the CDR3 is TGCGCCAGCAGCTTACAGGGACAGCGGAATTCACCCCTCCACTTT. Supplemented by reference TRBV5-1 and TRBJ1-6, the full variable domain reads KAGVTQTPRYLIKTRGQQVTLSCSPISGHRSVSWYQQTPGQGLQFLFEYFSETQRNKGNFPGRFSGRQFSNSRSEMNVSTLELGDSALYLCASSLQGQRNSPLHFGNGTRLTVT.

The chain combines TRBV30 with TRBJ1-2, with D hard to call. The V gene lost 2 bases and the J gene lost 4 bases, with 11 bases spanning the gap. Germline CDR1 and CDR2: GTSNPN and SVGIG (reference sequence). There are 13 residues in the CDR3. Here the CDR3 DNA reads TGTGCCTGGAGTTCCCGGTCTTCCTATGGCTACACCTTC. As protein: CAWSSRSSYGYTF.

The chain couples TRBV12-3 or TRBV12-4 to TRBJ2-2; TRBD1 aligns across 7 bases. The V segment lost 4 bases and the J segment 2 bases; nucleotides outside the gene matches: 4. CDR3 length: 15 amino acids. CDR3 sequence (DNA): TGTGCCAGCAGTTCACAGGGGCGAAACACCGGGGAGCTGTTTTTT. Its translation: CASSSQGRNTGELFF.

V and J are TRBV18 and TRBJ2-6, with 7 bases lining up with TRBD1. Trimming cost V 8 bases and J 0 bases; bases outside gene matches: 10. CDR1 is KGHSH and CDR2 is LQKENI in the germline V gene. The CDR3 extends over 17 amino acids. CDR3 region: CASTRDRLRSGANVLTF. CDR3 sequence (DNA): TGTGCCAGCACCCGGGACAGACTACGCTCTGGGGCCAACGTCCTGACTTTC.

The chain joins TRBV4-3 to TRBJ2-1, with 14 bases identical to TRBD2. J was trimmed by 8 bases and V by 0 bases; bases with no gene match: 6. Germline-derived CDR1 and CDR2 are LGHNA and YSLEER. CDR3 size: 17 residues. As DNA, the CDR3 is TGCGCCAGCAGCCAAGAAAGGGGGACTAGCGGGGGCTATGAGCAGTTCTTC. Translating it yields CASSQERGTSGGYEQFF.

The gene calls are TRBV7-3 and TRBJ1-2; TRBD1 might be the D (6 bases). V lost 3 bases, J lost 3 bases, and 14 bases lay in between. Germline V gene sequence: CDR1 SGHTA, CDR2 FQGTGA. This CDR3 region has 15 residues. In DNA, the CDR3 is TGTGCCAGCAGCTTGGGAGGGGGGCCCTACTATGGCTACACCTTC. Protein: CASSLGGGPYYGYTF.

J is TRBJ2-6 and V is TRBV6-1; D might be TRBD2 (7 bases). Germline V gives CDR1 MNHNS, CDR2 SASEGT. The CDR3 is 18 amino acids. Trimming removed 2 bases from V and 1 base from J, with 15 bases in between. The CDR3 region is CASSEFGGLISGANVLTF. CDR3 sequence (DNA): TGTGCCAGCAGTGAATTCGGGGGGCTCATTTCTGGGGCCAACGTCCTGACTTTC.

V gene TRBV6-5 combines with J gene TRBJ2-5; D tentatively reads TRBD1 or TRBD2 (6 bases each). The CDR3 has 14 residues. From germline, CDR1 is MNHEY and CDR2 SVGAGI. Trimming stripped 2 bases from V and 4 bases from J, with 11 bases between. CDR3 in DNA: TGTGCCAGCAGTTACGAAGGAGGGGGAGAGACCCAGTACTTC. It is translated as CASSYEGGGETQYF.

The gene calls are TRBV20-1 and TRBJ2-1; 8 bases are a match to TRBD2. Germline V gives CDR1 DFQATT, CDR2 SNEGSKA (reference sequence). This CDR3 has 16 residues. The V segment lost 4 bases and the J segment 0 bases; nucleotides outside the gene matches: 8. The CDR3 region has the DNA TGCAGTGCTATCCACCGGGGGGGAGGCTCCTACAATGAGCAGTTCTTC. Its protein product is CSAIHRGGGSYNEQFF.